The T cell receptor beta chain described here comes from a study of Graves' ophthalmopathy and Graves' hyperthyroidism. Moderately to severely active ophthalmopathy under 3 months, CAS at least 3, NOSPECS at least 4. PBMCs were isolated from an approximately 10 ml sample of fresh peripheral blood. Findings of the study overall: The authors also found most expanded thyroid clonotypes above 0.001 frequency in blood.

Amplification of the TCR beta CDR3 regions used RNA transcripts (as template). Second-round multiplex PCR came after a first-round RT-PCR that employed HTBI primers. Using its own MiXCR run on the multiplex PCR reads, TCRdb lists one record per CDR3 protein. Of 500,000 to 800,000 distinct CDR3 sequences detected, just over 40% appear once; the ten largest clones hold around 3.3%. V lost 2 bases to trimming and J lost 4 bases; unmatched junction nucleotides: 5. The CDR3 length is 15 residues. Germline CDR1 PRHDT, CDR2 FYEKMQ (reference sequence). To note about this clonotype: Its cognate antigen is unknown.

The gene calls are TRBV13 and TRBJ2-3, with 8 positions matching TRBD2. Sequencing was carried out using peripheral blood. The source is an adult man with Graves' ophthalmopathy. As DNA, the CDR3 is TGTGCCAGCAGCTTAACAGCGGGAGCCCCAGATACGCAGTATTTT. It is translated as CASSLTAGAPDTQYF.